The 30 T cell receptor beta chains given below trace back to one sample, sequenced in a study of PD-1 blockade in mismatch repair-deficient tumors. Profiled with immunoSEQ multiplex PCR; TCRdb holds only in-frame clones, not every one. The table shows some 120,000 clones, with more than 70% occurring only once. Sequenced material: peripheral blood, taken just under 74 weeks after starting pembrolizumab. Every receptor here comes from an adult with mismatch repair-deficient cancer.

This chain connects TRBV6-5 to TRBJ2-7; D possibly corresponds to TRBD1 (5 bases). Trimming removed 5 bases at V and 6 bases at J, with 11 bases between. The germline V gene has CDR1 MNHEY and CDR2 SVGAGI. CDR3 length: 12 amino acids. CDR3 sequence: CASSQGLGEQYF. CDR3 nucleotide sequence: TGTGCCAGCAGTCAGGGTCTGGGCGAGCAGTACTTC.

The CDR3 protein is CASSNGRANEQFF. The CDR3 DNA follows: TGCGCCAGCAGCAACGGGAGGGCGAATGAGCAGTTCTTC. This chain links TRBV5-1 with TRBJ2-1, with 8 bases aligning to TRBD2. Looked up from germline, CDR1 is SGHRS and CDR2 is YFSETQ. Trimming at V came to 4 bases and at J to 7 bases, leaving 4 bases not matched to a gene. The CDR3 is made up of 13 amino acids.

This rearrangement joins TRBV11-2 to TRBJ2-3; no firm D call. The CDR3 loop spans 13 amino acids. The V gene's germline CDR1 is SGHAT and CDR2 FQNNGV. With 7 bases removed from V and 2 bases from J, the gap between germline ends came to 10 bases. CDR3 bases: TGTGCCAGCACTAGTGGTAACACAGATACGCAGTATTTT. It is translated as CASTSGNTDTQYF.

This clone was recorded only once. V is TRBV18 and J is TRBJ2-1; maybe TRBD1 (7 bases). The V end lost 0 bases, the J end lost 8 bases, and 11 bases lay between the germline ends. There are 14 residues in the CDR3. Germline V gene sequence: CDR1 KGHSH, CDR2 LQKENI. This CDR3 is CASSPPSRGDEQFF. The CDR3 DNA reads as TGTGCCAGCTCACCACCAAGCAGGGGGGATGAGCAGTTCTTC. Full variable domain (rest looked up from reference TRBV18 and TRBJ2-1): NAGVMQNPRHLVRRRGQEARLRCSPMKGHSHVYWYRQLPEEGLKFMVYLQKENIIDESGMPKERFSAEFPKEGPSILRIQQVVRGDSAAYFCASSPPSRGDEQFFGPGTRLTVL.

The J gene is TRBJ2-1, the V gene TRBV5-6; no reliable D call. Trimming left V 2 bases short and J 2 bases short, with 11 bases between. The CDR3 has 15 amino acids. Looked up from germline, CDR1 is SGHDT and CDR2 is YYEEEE. The CDR3 reads CASSFATAPYNEQFF. The CDR3 DNA is TGTGCCAGCAGCTTCGCTACGGCCCCCTACAATGAGCAGTTCTTC. The entire variable domain, with the rest obtained from reference TRBV5-6 and TRBJ2-1, is as follows: DAGVTQSPTHLIKTRGQQVTLRCSPKSGHDTVSWYQQALGQGPQFIFQYYEEEERQRGNFPDRFSGHQFPNYSSELNVNALLLGDSALYLCASSFATAPYNEQFFGPGTRLTVL.

This sequence joins TRBV27 and TRBJ1-2; 8 nucleotides align to TRBD1. The CDR3 spans 16 residues. Germline V gives CDR1 MNHEY, CDR2 SMNVEV (reference sequence). V dropped 5 bases and J dropped 4; count of bases not matched to a gene: 12. The CDR3 region has the DNA TGTGCCAGCAGTACCTCCGGACAGGGCAGGAGCTATGGCTACACCTTC. Translated, it gives CASSTSGQGRSYGYTF.

This chain connects TRBV11-2 to TRBJ2-7; TRBD2 is a possible D gene (7 bases). Germline V gives CDR1 SGHAT, CDR2 FQNNGV. The CDR3 sequence is 15 residues long. V was clipped by 5 bases and J by 4 bases, with 18 bases between them. In DNA form, the CDR3 reads TGTGCCAGCAGCCCTACCGGGGGGCGAGTATACGAGCAGTACTTC. It encodes CASSPTGGRVYEQYF.

This clone has more than one count but fewer than ten. The chain has TRBV28 and TRBJ2-7; 7 nucleotides align to TRBD2. The V gene end was trimmed by 5 bases and the J gene end by 6 bases; junction bases not matched to a gene: 16. Germline CDR1 MDHEN, CDR2 SYDVKM. There are 16 residues in the CDR3. The CDR3 nucleotides are TGTGCCAGCAGTACGACTAGCTCCCCTGCGTTGGGCGAGCAGTACTTC. Protein sequence: CASSTTSSPALGEQYF.

This clone was observed a few times. This chain connects TRBV7-9 to TRBJ2-2; 10 bases match TRBD1. V lost 0 bases to trimming and J lost 7 bases; unmatched junction nucleotides: 2. Germline CDR1 is SEHNR and CDR2 is FQNEAQ (reference sequence). The CDR3 has 15 residues. CDR3 protein: CASSLATGGHGELFF. CDR3 bases: TGTGCCAGCAGCTTAGCGACAGGGGGCCACGGGGAGCTGTTTTTT.

The chain combines TRBV6-5 with TRBJ2-7; the match to TRBD2 covers 10 bases. Germline V gene lookup returns CDR1 MNHEY and CDR2 SVGAGI. The CDR3 is 15 amino acids. The V segment lost 7 bases and the J segment 3 bases; nucleotides outside the gene matches: 9. The CDR3 here is CASTRSRTSGYEQYF. Written as DNA, the CDR3 is TGTGCCAGCACTCGTTCCCGGACTAGCGGCTACGAGCAGTACTTC.

The CDR3 reads CASSLRPGSQNYNEQFF. DNA for the CDR3: TGCGCCAGCAGCTTGCGACCGGGGAGCCAAAATTACAATGAGCAGTTCTTC. The chain employs TRBV5-1 and TRBJ2-1; D possibly corresponds to TRBD2 (5 bases). CDR1 and CDR2 from the germline V gene are SGHRS and YFSETQ. The CDR3 totals 17 residues. The V gene lost 1 base and the J gene lost 4 bases, with 18 bases spanning the gap.

The rearrangement uses TRBV5-6 and TRBJ2-3, with unresolved D. V lost 5 bases and J lost 1, with 5 bases in between. Looked up from germline, CDR1 is SGHDT and CDR2 is YYEEEE. This CDR3 is 12 amino acids long. CDR3 sequence (DNA): TGTGCCAGCAGTCCCGGCACAGATACGCAGTATTTT. Protein sequence: CASSPGTDTQYF.

Only a few counts were recorded for this clone. This chain connects TRBV2 to TRBJ1-1, with unresolved D. This CDR3 contains 11 residues. The germline CDR1 and CDR2 sequences are SNHLY and FYNNEI. The germline V and J ends were trimmed by 7 bases and 5 bases, with 8 bases remaining between them. CDR3 in amino acids: CASTGWTEAFF. The CDR3 DNA is TGTGCCAGCACCGGATGGACTGAAGCTTTCTTT.

This clone occurred once. The rearrangement uses TRBV25-1 and TRBJ2-1; no definite D call. Trimming took off 8 bases at V and 5 bases at J, with 10 bases between the two ends. This CDR3 comprises 12 residues. Per the germline V gene, CDR1 is MGHDK and CDR2 is SYGVNS. CDR3: CASGGPHNEQFF. The CDR3 DNA reads as TGTGCCAGCGGTGGTCCCCACAATGAGCAGTTCTTC. Full variable domain (outside the CDR3, taken from reference TRBV25-1 and TRBJ2-1): EADIYQTPRYLVIGTGKKITLECSQTMGHDKMYWYQQDPGMELHLIHYSYGVNSTEKGDLSSESTVSRIRTEHFPLTLESARPSHTSQYLCASGGPHNEQFFGPGTRLTVL.

The chain couples TRBV6-4 to TRBJ2-5; 12 bases are shared with TRBD2. The germline V gene encodes CDR1 MRHNA and CDR2 SNTAGT. Trimming at V came to 0 bases and at J to 5 bases, leaving 13 bases not matched to a gene. CDR3 size: 19 residues. In nucleotides, the CDR3 is TGTGCCAGCAGTGACTCTTTGCCTAGCGGGAGGGCCGGGCAGGAGACCCAGTACTTC. It translates to CASSDSLPSGRAGQETQYF.

The chain links TRBV5-1 to TRBJ2-7, with D possibly matching TRBD2 (5 bases). The germline V and J ends were trimmed by 4 bases and 8 bases, with 19 bases remaining between them. Germline CDR1 SGHRS, CDR2 YFSETQ. This CDR3 is built from 14 residues. CDR3 in amino acids: CASSNGLEGTQQYF. The CDR3 region has the DNA TGCGCCAGCAGCAACGGACTGGAAGGAACCCAGCAGTACTTC.

The rearrangement joins TRBV27 to TRBJ1-5; D possibly corresponds to TRBD1 (6 bases). Per the germline V gene, CDR1 is MNHEY and CDR2 is SMNVEV (reference sequence). This CDR3 region has 14 residues. Trimming removed 5 bases from V and 4 bases from J, with 12 bases in between. Here the CDR3 reads CASSLTGRNQPQHF. Written as DNA, the CDR3 is TGTGCCAGCAGTCTGACAGGAAGGAATCAGCCCCAGCATTTT.

This rearrangement joins TRBV4-3 to TRBJ2-5, with D possibly being TRBD2 (5 bases). The CDR3 is 14 residues long. V lost 3 bases, J lost 5 bases, and 13 bases lay in between. CDR1 and CDR2 (germline): LGHNA, YSLEER. CDR3 amino acids: CASSQEPWEETQYF. The CDR3 nucleotides read TGCGCCAGCAGCCAGGAGCCCTGGGAGGAGACCCAGTACTTC.

This rearrangement joins TRBV7-9 to TRBJ2-3, with TRBD2 matching 11 bases. The trim removed 2 bases at V and 7 bases at J, leaving 5 bases unmatched. The CDR3 has 15 amino acids. CDR1 and CDR2 (germline): SEHNR, FQNEAQ (reference sequence). CDR3 nucleotide sequence: TGTGCCAGCAGCTTAACTAGCGGGAGAACTAATACGCAGTATTTT. Protein: CASSLTSGRTNTQYF.

This chain connects TRBV30 to TRBJ2-3; weak D call: TRBD2 (6 bases). CDR1 is GTSNPN and CDR2 is SVGIG in the germline V gene (reference sequence). CDR3 size: 14 residues. Trimming shortened V by 0 bases and J by 5 bases, and 12 bases separated the two germline ends. The CDR3 spells CAWSVGGRGDTQYF. CDR3 bases: TGTGCCTGGAGTGTCGGGGGAAGGGGAGATACGCAGTATTTT.

The chain couples TRBV6-6 to TRBJ1-4, with TRBD1 identical over 7 bases. This CDR3 is built from 13 residues. Unmatched junction bases numbered 6, after V lost 8 bases and J lost 6 bases. CDR1 is MNHNY and CDR2 is SVGAGI in the germline V gene (reference sequence). The CDR3 bases are TGTGCCAGCCAAGGGACAGCTTATGAAAAACTGTTTTTT. Its translation: CASQGTAYEKLFF.

This chain links TRBV25-1 with TRBJ2-1; 7 bases match TRBD2. There are 16 residues in the CDR3. Trimming removed 0 bases from V and 8 bases from J; junction bases left unmatched: 10. CDR1 and CDR2 from the germline V gene are MGHDK and SYGVNS. The CDR3 nucleotides are TGTGCCAGCAGTGAATATGGCGGGAGCGGTGGTGATGAGCAGTTCTTC. Translation: CASSEYGGSGGDEQFF. Combining the CDR3 with reference TRBV25-1 and TRBJ2-1 gives the whole variable domain EADIYQTPRYLVIGTGKKITLECSQTMGHDKMYWYQQDPGMELHLIHYSYGVNSTEKGDLSSESTVSRIRTEHFPLTLESARPSHTSQYLCASSEYGGSGGDEQFFGPGTRLTVL.

The chain employs TRBV5-6 and TRBJ1-1, with a weak D call TRBD1 (5 bases). Germline CDR1 and CDR2: SGHDT and YYEEEE. V was pared by 1 base and J by 5 bases, with 9 bases between. The CDR3 totals 13 residues. CDR3 residues: CASSLRGETEAFF. The CDR3 nucleotides are TGTGCCAGCAGCTTGCGGGGGGAGACTGAAGCTTTCTTT.

This chain connects TRBV7-2 to TRBJ2-7; tentatively, D is TRBD2 (5 bases). This CDR3 is 15 amino acids long. V lost 2 bases and J lost 2, with 13 bases in between. Germline CDR1 reads SGHTA; CDR2 reads FQGNSA. The CDR3 DNA follows: TGTGCCAGCAGCTTACGGTTGGGAGAAGCCTACGAGCAGTACTTC. As protein: CASSLRLGEAYEQYF.

The J gene is TRBJ2-7, the V gene TRBV27; D unresolved. The V gene lost 1 base and the J gene lost 1 base, with 8 bases spanning the gap. Looked up from germline, CDR1 is MNHEY and CDR2 is SMNVEV (reference sequence). This CDR3 contains 14 residues. The CDR3 DNA follows: TGTGCCAGCAGTTTATGGGGTTCTTCCTACGAGCAGTACTTC. Translated, it gives CASSLWGSSYEQYF.

This chain joins TRBV27 and TRBJ2-7, with D unclear. V was clipped by 4 bases and J by 3 bases, with 10 bases between them. This CDR3 is 13 amino acids long. CDR1 and CDR2 from the germline V gene are MNHEY and SMNVEV (reference sequence). The CDR3 sequence is CASSSGPNYEQYF. The CDR3 DNA reads TGTGCCAGCAGTTCAGGACCAAACTACGAGCAGTACTTC.

The V gene is TRBV19, the J gene TRBJ2-1; D may match TRBD1 or TRBD2 (5 bases each). This CDR3 comprises 12 residues. The germline gives CDR1 LNHDA, CDR2 SQIVND (reference sequence). Trimming removed 5 bases from V and 6 bases from J, with 8 bases in between. CDR3 amino acids: CASSSGPNEQFF. The CDR3 nucleotides are TGTGCCAGTAGTTCGGGGCCCAATGAGCAGTTCTTC.

This sequence joins TRBV29-1 and TRBJ1-1; D call uncertain. Looked up from germline, CDR1 is SQVTM and CDR2 is ANQGSEA. Between the trimmed V and J ends, which lost 4 bases and 1 base, there was a span of 4 bases. This CDR3 is 11 amino acids long. CDR3: CSVVANTEAFF. The CDR3 DNA is TGCAGCGTTGTTGCGAACACTGAAGCTTTCTTT.

The V call is TRBV9, the J call TRBJ1-1; no definite D call. V lost 0 bases to trimming and J lost 0 bases, with 3 bases between them. CDR1 and CDR2 from the germline V gene are SGDLS and YYNGEE. CDR3 length: 13 residues. The CDR3 sequence: CASSVGMNTEAFF. The CDR3 DNA reads as TGTGCCAGCAGCGTAGGAATGAACACTGAAGCTTTCTTT.

The rearrangement links TRBV11-2 to TRBJ1-1; D remains unclear. Per germline, CDR1 SGHAT and CDR2 FQNNGV. CDR3 length: 12 residues. V lost 1 base to trimming and J lost 7 bases, with 7 bases between them. The DNA for the CDR3 is TGTGCCAGCAGCTTAGCCGGAATTGAAGCTTTCTTT. Amino acids: CASSLAGIEAFF.